This T cell receptor (beta chain) came from a study of CD4 and CD8 cells across lung adenocarcinoma regions. The germline V and J ends were trimmed by 7 bases and 1 base, with 20 bases remaining between them. This CDR3 is 18 amino acids long. From germline, CDR1 is MNHEY and CDR2 SVGAGI. The patients had localized lung adenocarcinoma, a non-small cell subtype. Sample share makes this clonotype medium-sized. One entry per CDR3 protein results from TCRdb running MiXCR on the PCR reads. The sample gives 6,500 to 7,500 distinct CDR3 sequences, under 55% of which show up once; about 18% is in the top ten. The chain couples TRBV6-5 to TRBJ2-6, with D perhaps assigned TRBD1 or TRBD2 (6 bases each). The sequencing input was CD8+ T cells from the center of a lung tumor. This receptor was taken from a female donor with lung adenocarcinoma. The CD4 and CD8 labels of this study may be unreliable. The CDR3 DNA reads as TGTGCCAGCATTCTCGTGGGGCAGGGGAGGTCTGGGGCCAACGTCCTGACTTTC. This codes for CASILVGQGRSGANVLTF.